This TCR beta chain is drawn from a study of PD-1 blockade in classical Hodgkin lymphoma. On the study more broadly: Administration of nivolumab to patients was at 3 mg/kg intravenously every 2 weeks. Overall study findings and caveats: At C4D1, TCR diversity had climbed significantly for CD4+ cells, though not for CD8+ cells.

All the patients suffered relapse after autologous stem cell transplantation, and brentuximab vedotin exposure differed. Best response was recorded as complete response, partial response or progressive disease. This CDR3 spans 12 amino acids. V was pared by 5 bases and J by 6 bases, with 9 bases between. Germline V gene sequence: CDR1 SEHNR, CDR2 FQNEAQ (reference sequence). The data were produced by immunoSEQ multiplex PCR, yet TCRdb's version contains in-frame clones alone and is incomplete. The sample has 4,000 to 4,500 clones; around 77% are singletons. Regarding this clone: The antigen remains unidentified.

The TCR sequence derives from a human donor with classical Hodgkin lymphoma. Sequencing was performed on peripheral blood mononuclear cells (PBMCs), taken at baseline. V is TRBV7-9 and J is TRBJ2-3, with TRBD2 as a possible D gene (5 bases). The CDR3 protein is CASSPPGDTQYF. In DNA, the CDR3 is TGTGCCAGCAGCCCCCCGGGGGATACGCAGTATTTT.